The 25 T cell receptor beta chains below come from one sample, sequenced in a study of cytomegalovirus exposure and HLA in healthy donors. Vbeta (60) and Jbeta (13) primers were used in the PCR. Only in-frame clones appear in the TCRdb table, and some are missing; sequencing was by immunoSEQ multiplex PCR. The sample gives around 190,000 clones, around 79% of which show up once; approximately 1.4% is in the top ten. The specimen sequenced was PBMCs. The receptor set was obtained from a woman between 50 and 59 years old in good health and CMV-seronegative.

The sample holds one count of this clone. This chain connects TRBV18 to TRBJ1-2; D is unclear. With 4 bases removed from V and 3 bases from J, the gap between germline ends came to 9 bases. Germline assignment: CDR1 KGHSH and CDR2 LQKENI. The CDR3 length is 13 residues. The CDR3 bases are TGTGCCAGCTCACATACAGTGGACTATGGCTACACCTTC. The encoded protein is CASSHTVDYGYTF.

In this sample, this clone turned up once. CDR3 DNA: TGTGCCAGCAGTGAAGGACAGGGGCAAGATACGCAGTATTTT. It specifies CASSEGQGQDTQYF. The chain recombines TRBV25-1 with TRBJ2-3; TRBD1 matches 9 bases. V was pared by 2 bases and J by 5 bases, with 2 bases of the junction left unmatched. This CDR3 has 14 residues. Germline CDR1 reads MGHDK; CDR2 reads SYGVNS.

The chain has TRBV5-6 and TRBJ2-1, with TRBD2 as a possible D gene (5 bases). V lost 0 bases, J lost 8 bases, and 15 bases lay in between. The CDR3 spans 15 residues. Germline V gene lookup returns CDR1 SGHDT and CDR2 YYEEEE. The DNA of the CDR3 is TGTGCCAGCAGCTTGGAACCGGGATTTCCGGATGAGCAGTTCTTC. Its translation is CASSLEPGFPDEQFF. Based on the CDR3 plus reference TRBV5-6 and TRBJ2-1, the full variable domain is DAGVTQSPTHLIKTRGQQVTLRCSPKSGHDTVSWYQQALGQGPQFIFQYYEEEERQRGNFPDRFSGHQFPNYSSELNVNALLLGDSALYLCASSLEPGFPDEQFFGPGTRLTVL.

V is TRBV19 and J is TRBJ2-7; the D gene is possibly TRBD1 (6 bases). The CDR3 is 15 amino acids. The V gene lost 5 bases and the J gene lost 4 bases, with 18 bases spanning the gap. The V gene's germline CDR1 is LNHDA and CDR2 SQIVND (reference sequence). The DNA for the CDR3 is TGTGCCAGTAGTCCTTACTTCAACCAGGGGTACGAGCAGTACTTC. Its translation: CASSPYFNQGYEQYF.

This clone appeared once. This chain joins TRBV11-2 and TRBJ2-5; perhaps TRBD1 as D (6 bases). The CDR3 totals 15 residues. With 5 bases removed from V and 1 base from J, the gap between germline ends came to 14 bases. CDR1 and CDR2 (germline): SGHAT, FQNNGV. In DNA form, the CDR3 reads TGTGCCAGCAGCCTTTACCGGGACATCCAAGAGACCCAGTACTTC. This translates into CASSLYRDIQETQYF.

The V gene is TRBV5-1, the J gene TRBJ1-1, with D unresolved. The CDR3 sequence is 13 residues long. Germline-derived CDR1 and CDR2 are SGHRS and YFSETQ. V shed 10 bases and J shed 11 bases, with 24 bases lying between them. The CDR3 spells CALFPTRVPGAFF. The CDR3, as DNA: TGCGCCCTTTTCCCGACCCGGGTGCCCGGGGCTTTCTTT. The full variable domain, rest sourced from reference TRBV5-1 and TRBJ1-1, is KAGVTQTPRYLIKTRGQQVTLSCSPISGHRSVSWYQQTPGQGLQFLFEYFSETQRNKGNFPGRFSGRQFSNSRSEMNVSTLELGDSALYLCALFPTRVPGAFFGQGTRLTVV.

The rearrangement links TRBV28 to TRBJ1-1; D is ambiguous. CDR3 length: 14 amino acids. Trimming took 2 bases from V and 8 from J, leaving 15 bases between them. Germline V gene lookup returns CDR1 MDHEN and CDR2 SYDVKM. The CDR3 DNA is TGTGCCAGCAGTTTACAAGCAGCGGGCGTCGAAGCTTTCTTT. Its translation: CASSLQAAGVEAFF.

Here the CDR3 reads CASSAQSQGANSPLHF. In DNA form, the CDR3 reads TGTGCCAGCAGTGCTCAGTCCCAGGGGGCCAATTCACCCCTCCACTTT. The V call is TRBV6-1, the J call TRBJ1-6, with 8 bases that match TRBD1. V was clipped by 4 bases and J by 7 bases; unmatched bases: 9. The germline V gene encodes CDR1 MNHNS and CDR2 SASEGT. The CDR3 covers 16 residues.

V is TRBV6-6 and J is TRBJ2-3; TRBD2 agrees at 8 bases. This CDR3 comprises 16 residues. The junction had 6 bases not matched to a gene; V was cut back by 2 bases and J by 2 bases. From germline, CDR1 is MNHNY and CDR2 SVGAGI (reference sequence). The CDR3 DNA reads as TGTGCCAGCAGTTACGCGGGCGGGGGGCTCACAGATACGCAGTATTTT. This sequence encodes CASSYAGGGLTDTQYF.

The chain couples TRBV19 to TRBJ1-5; 9 bases fit TRBD1. This CDR3 has 15 amino acids. Germline V gene lookup returns CDR1 LNHDA and CDR2 SQIVND (reference sequence). The V gene end was trimmed by 4 bases and the J gene end by 6 bases; junction bases not matched to a gene: 7. As DNA, the CDR3 is TGTGCCAGTAGTACCTCCGGGACAGGGTTTCAGCCCCAGCATTTT. Translation: CASSTSGTGFQPQHF.

This chain joins TRBV28 and TRBJ1-2; TRBD1 is a possible D gene (5 bases). The V end was cut by 6 bases, the J end by 3 bases, with 14 bases between. This CDR3 is built from 14 residues. Germline loops: CDR1 MDHEN, CDR2 SYDVKM. The CDR3 DNA sequence: TGTGCCAGCAGACAGCCCAGGGTGGACTATGGCTACACCTTC. Its protein product is CASRQPRVDYGYTF.

V is TRBV18 and J is TRBJ1-5; possible D gene TRBD1, 5 bases. Between the trimmed V and J ends, which lost 3 bases and 11 bases, there was a span of 14 bases. The CDR3 has 13 residues. In germline, CDR1 is KGHSH, CDR2 LQKENI. CDR3 region: CASSPDSFTTQHF. The DNA for the CDR3 is TGTGCCAGCTCACCTGACAGCTTCACAACCCAGCATTTT.

V usage is TRBV29-1 and J usage is TRBJ2-1; 8 nucleotides align to TRBD1. V was pared by 4 bases and J by 12 bases, with 23 bases of the junction left unmatched. The CDR3 runs 17 residues. CDR1 and CDR2 (germline): SQVTM, ANQGSEA. The CDR3 region is CSVARAGGTGLPRGQFF. The CDR3 coding sequence is TGCAGCGTTGCCAGGGCTGGGGGGACAGGCCTTCCCCGGGGGCAGTTCTTC.

This clone has ten or more counts. The genes are TRBV6-5 and TRBJ1-1; 8 nucleotides match TRBD1. The V gene end was trimmed by 6 bases and the J gene end by 3 bases; junction bases not matched to a gene: 3. There are 13 residues in the CDR3. Per the germline V gene, CDR1 is MNHEY and CDR2 is SVGAGI. CDR3 DNA: TGTGCCAGCAGCAAGGACAGGGACACTGAAGCTTTCTTT. Its translation: CASSKDRDTEAFF.

The chain combines TRBV27 with TRBJ2-1; D perhaps matches TRBD1 (7 bases). The CDR3 sequence is 14 residues long. V lost 2 bases and J lost 6, with 11 bases in between. CDR1 MNHEY and CDR2 SMNVEV come from the germline V gene (reference sequence). CDR3 protein: CASSLGQGGNEQFF. Here the CDR3 DNA reads TGTGCCAGCAGTTTAGGGCAGGGGGGCAATGAGCAGTTCTTC.

The genes are TRBV11-2 and TRBJ1-2; D remains ambiguous. V was clipped by 3 bases and J by 8 bases, with 7 bases between them. Per the germline V gene, CDR1 is SGHAT and CDR2 is FQNNGV. The CDR3 totals 11 residues. CDR3 nucleotide sequence: TGTGCCAGCAGCTTGGTGGGCGGCTACACCTTC. Its protein is CASSLVGGYTF.

This clone was counted between two and nine times. This sequence joins TRBV2 and TRBJ1-1; D gene ambiguous. This CDR3 has 14 residues. The germline V and J ends were trimmed by 4 bases and 4 bases, with 13 bases remaining between them. CDR1 SNHLY and CDR2 FYNNEI come from the germline V gene. The CDR3 loop reads CASSVEKLGTEAFF. In DNA, the CDR3 is TGTGCCAGCAGTGTGGAGAAATTGGGCACTGAAGCTTTCTTT.

This chain uses TRBV19 with TRBJ2-7; 11 positions match TRBD1. This CDR3 is built from 15 residues. With V trimmed by 3 bases and J by 3 bases, 4 bases remained unmatched. Per the germline V gene, CDR1 is LNHDA and CDR2 is SQIVND (reference sequence). CDR3 DNA sequence: TGTGCCAGTAGTATTGTTGGGACAGGGGGCTACGAGCAGTACTTC. It yields the protein CASSIVGTGGYEQYF.

This rearrangement joins TRBV14 to TRBJ1-1, with 7 bases identical to TRBD1. The J segment lost 3 bases and the V segment lost 0 bases, leaving 13 bases of the junction unmatched. Germline values: CDR1 SGHDN, CDR2 FVKESK. The CDR3 sequence is 18 residues long. The CDR3 DNA sequence: TGTGCCAGCAGCCAAGAAGGACAGGTGGCTATGAGGTACACTGAAGCTTTCTTT. This gives the protein CASSQEGQVAMRYTEAFF. Together with reference TRBV14 and TRBJ1-1, the CDR3 gives the full variable domain: EAGVTQFPSHSVIEKGQTVTLRCDPISGHDNLYWYRRVMGKEIKFLLHFVKESKQDESGMPNNRFLAERTGGTYSTLKVQPAELEDSGVYFCASSQEGQVAMRYTEAFFGQGTRLTVV.

In its sample, this clone was seen a few times. The chain has TRBV6-6 and TRBJ2-5, with a possible D match to TRBD1 (6 bases). V was shortened by 5 bases and J by 2 bases, with 12 bases between the two germline ends. CDR1 MNHNY and CDR2 SVGAGI come from the germline V gene (reference sequence). The CDR3 is 14 amino acids. Here the CDR3 reads CASSRGQIQETQYF. CDR3 nucleotides: TGTGCCAGCAGTCGCGGACAGATACAAGAGACCCAGTACTTC.

The sample holds one count of this clone. The rearrangement links TRBV27 to TRBJ1-4; TRBD1 aligns across 7 bases. There are 17 residues in the CDR3. CDR1 and CDR2 (germline): MNHEY, SMNVEV (reference sequence). Unmatched junction bases numbered 12, after V lost 2 bases and J lost 6 bases. CDR3 protein: CASSLGFRGANYEKLFF. The CDR3 DNA reads as TGTGCCAGCAGTTTAGGGTTCAGGGGGGCTAATTATGAAAAACTGTTTTTT.

The V call is TRBV28, the J call TRBJ2-7, with 16 bases fitting TRBD2. The germline gives CDR1 MDHEN, CDR2 SYDVKM. The CDR3 spans 16 residues. V was pared by 5 bases and J by 7 bases, with 8 bases of the junction left unmatched. CDR3 region: CASSMGLAGGQGEQYF. The CDR3 coding sequence is TGTGCCAGCAGTATGGGACTAGCGGGAGGGCAGGGAGAGCAGTACTTC.

The chain recombines TRBV19 with TRBJ2-7, with TRBD1 identical over 8 bases. This CDR3 region has 14 residues. The V and J ends lost 9 bases and 0 bases, in that order; junction bases with no gene match: 7. Germline values: CDR1 LNHDA, CDR2 SQIVND (reference sequence). This chain's CDR3 is CASARDRGSYEQYF. CDR3 sequence (DNA): TGTGCCAGCGCCCGAGACAGGGGCTCCTACGAGCAGTACTTC.

This chain uses TRBV11-1 with TRBJ2-7; a possible D gene is TRBD2 (6 bases). The CDR3 covers 14 residues. Germline CDR1 SGHAT, CDR2 FQDESV (reference sequence). Between the trimmed V and J ends, which lost 8 bases and 2 bases, there was a span of 16 bases. The CDR3 sequence: CASAPLAGPYEQYF. The CDR3 region has the DNA TGTGCCAGCGCCCCTCTGGCGGGGCCCTACGAGCAGTACTTC. Together with reference TRBV11-1 and TRBJ2-7, the CDR3 gives the full variable domain: EAEVAQSPRYKITEKSQAVAFWCDPISGHATLYWYRQILGQGPELLVQFQDESVVDDSQLPKDRFSAERLKGVDSTLKIQPAELGDSAMYLCASAPLAGPYEQYFGPGTRLTVT.

V is TRBV10-3 and J is TRBJ1-2; 9 nucleotides line up with TRBD1. V shed 8 bases, J shed 7 bases, and the junction held 17 bases outside the gene matches. Per germline, CDR1 ENHRY and CDR2 SYGVKD. This CDR3 comprises 16 residues. The CDR3 reads CAIEKTGTGLRGGYTF. For the CDR3, the DNA is TGTGCCATCGAGAAAACCGGGACAGGGCTCCGGGGTGGCTACACCTTC.